One TCR beta chain is described in this entry. Its antigen is not known. Profiling relied on immunoSEQ multiplex PCR, and the TCRdb table lists in-frame clones only, not all of them. Of around 95,000 clones listed, 85% were seen once; the top ten hold 20%. The record originates from a study of cytomegalovirus exposure and HLA in healthy donors. Study results and limitations: Confirmation was obtained in vitro that a few CMV-associated chains are specific for CMV antigens.

The validation cohort, a group of 90 to 150 subjects, included the donors and was separate from the roughly 620-subject first cohort. The ends lost 0 bases at V and 2 bases at J; junction bases unmatched: 6. Germline V gene data show CDR1 as MGHRA and CDR2 as YSYEKL. The CDR3 spans 18 residues. Sequenced: PBMCs. The sequence derives from a man aged 18 to 29 in good health and CMV-seropositive. The J gene is TRBJ2-1, the V gene TRBV4-1; TRBD2 matches 11 bases. This CDR3 is CASSQDYPLAGAYNEQFF. CDR3 sequence (DNA): TGCGCCAGCAGCCAAGATTACCCACTAGCGGGAGCCTACAATGAGCAGTTCTTC.